Shown below are 21 T cell receptor beta chains from a single sample sequenced in a study of blood T cell repertoires in COVID-19. The repertoire was sequenced with immunoSEQ multiplex PCR; TCRdb's copy has only in-frame clones and lacks some. The sample has over 300,000 clones; 65% to 90% are singletons. The sample consisted of peripheral blood. The source of these receptors is a human donor in a cohort sampled during active COVID-19.

V is TRBV9 and J is TRBJ2-1; 7 bases match TRBD1. Unmatched junction bases numbered 11, after V lost 3 bases and J lost 8 bases. Germline CDR1 SGDLS, CDR2 YYNGEE. The CDR3 extends over 15 amino acids. The CDR3 loop reads CASSATPRTGDEQFF. Written as DNA, the CDR3 is TGTGCCAGCAGCGCTACCCCCCGGACAGGAGATGAGCAGTTCTTC. Combining the CDR3 with reference TRBV9 and TRBJ2-1 gives the whole variable domain DSGVTQTPKHLITATGQRVTLRCSPRSGDLSVYWYQQSLDQGLQFLIQYYNGEERAKGNILERFSAQQFPDLHSELNLSSLELGDSALYFCASSATPRTGDEQFFGPGTRLTVL.

V is TRBV2 and J is TRBJ1-4; the D gene is possibly TRBD1 (5 bases). Germline V CDR1 and CDR2: SNHLY, FYNNEI. The CDR3 spans 17 residues. V was clipped by 2 bases and J by 7 bases, with 20 bases between them. In DNA, the CDR3 is TGTGCCAGCAGTGAATTCGAAATGGGGCAGGAAGCTGAAAAACTGTTTTTT. Residues: CASSEFEMGQEAEKLFF.

This clone occurred once. The genes are TRBV10-2 and TRBJ2-5; 10 nucleotides align to TRBD2. The CDR3 length is 17 residues. The germline V gene has CDR1 WSHSY and CDR2 SAAADI. The junction had 11 bases not matched to a gene; V was cut back by 2 bases and J by 5 bases. CDR3: CASSEISGGAGWETQYF. The CDR3 region has the DNA TGCGCCAGCAGTGAGATAAGCGGGGGGGCCGGATGGGAGACCCAGTACTTC.

The chain uses TRBV3-1 (or the pseudogene TRBV3-2) and TRBJ1-2; 9 bases match TRBD1. Germline V CDR1 and CDR2: LGHDT, YNNKEL (reference sequence). Trimming removed 2 bases from V and 4 bases from J; junction bases left unmatched: 5. The CDR3 has 15 amino acids. The CDR3 coding sequence is TGTGCCAGCAGCCAAAACAGGGGGCTAGGCTATGGCTACACCTTC. Its protein product is CASSQNRGLGYGYTF.

This clone has just one count. J is TRBJ2-3 and V is TRBV2; no reliable D call. Germline-derived CDR1 and CDR2 are SNHLY and FYNNEI. Trimming stripped 4 bases from V and 4 bases from J, with 9 bases between. The CDR3 sequence is 13 residues long. The CDR3, as DNA: TGTGCCAGCAGTGGAACCAGGTCAGATACGCAGTATTTT. Translating it yields CASSGTRSDTQYF.

This chain links TRBV5-4 with TRBJ2-1; 11 positions agree with TRBD1. CDR1 SGHNT and CDR2 YYREEE come from the germline V gene (reference sequence). J gave up 4 bases and V 7 bases, and 19 bases lay outside the gene matches. The CDR3 consists of 19 residues. CDR3 in amino acids: CASVRFGFKGQGVYNEQFF. Written as DNA, the CDR3 is TGTGCCAGCGTCCGCTTCGGCTTTAAGGGACAGGGGGTATACAATGAGCAGTTCTTC. The whole variable domain, remainder taken from reference TRBV5-4 and TRBJ2-1, is ETGVTQSPTHLIKTRGQQVTLRCSSQSGHNTVSWYQQALGQGPQFIFQYYREEENGRGNFPPRFSGLQFPNYSSELNVNALELDDSALYLCASVRFGFKGQGVYNEQFFGPGTRLTVL.

This chain uses TRBV5-5 with TRBJ2-2; D may be TRBD1 (5 bases). V gave up 4 bases and J gave up 4 bases, with 17 bases separating them. The CDR3 sequence is 16 residues long. In germline, CDR1 is SGHKS, CDR2 YYEKEE (reference sequence). The CDR3 region is CASSRDSLGPTGELFF. CDR3 in DNA: TGTGCCAGCAGCCGTGACAGTTTGGGCCCCACCGGGGAGCTGTTTTTT.

The J gene is TRBJ1-2, the V gene TRBV7-9, with 10 bases aligning to TRBD1. The CDR3 totals 19 residues. CDR1 and CDR2 from the germline V gene are SEHNR and FQNEAQ (reference sequence). V lost 2 bases, J lost 3 bases, and 15 bases stayed unmatched. The CDR3 DNA follows: TGTGCCAGCAGCTTAATTTGGTTGACAGGGGGCGATTTGGACTATGGCTACACCTTC. It encodes CASSLIWLTGGDLDYGYTF.

This chain uses TRBV20-1 with TRBJ1-2, with 9 bases identical to TRBD1. J gave up 3 bases and V 6 bases, and 8 bases lay outside the gene matches. The germline V gene has CDR1 DFQATT and CDR2 SNEGSKA (reference sequence). The CDR3 totals 14 residues. CDR3 protein: CSASGTGLYYGYTF. DNA for the CDR3: TGCAGTGCCAGTGGGACAGGGCTATACTATGGCTACACCTTC.

In this sample, this clone turned up once. This chain links TRBV6-4 with TRBJ2-7, with 12 bases matching TRBD2. CDR1 is MRHNA, CDR2 SNTAGT, per germline. CDR3 length: 15 amino acids. Trimming removed 5 bases from V and 4 bases from J; junction bases left unmatched: 6. CDR3 in amino acids: CASSRTSGGIYEQYF. Here the CDR3 DNA reads TGTGCCAGCAGTCGAACTAGCGGGGGGATTTACGAGCAGTACTTC.

The table lists this clone with a count of one. The chain recombines TRBV30 with TRBJ1-2; a weak D match, TRBD1 (6 bases). Trimming shortened V by 7 bases and J by 5 bases, and 17 bases separated the two germline ends. Germline CDR1 and CDR2: GTSNPN and SVGIG (reference sequence). The CDR3 sequence is 13 residues long. CDR3 DNA: TGTGCCTTGATGATTCCCGGACAGTATGGCTACACCTTC. Amino acids: CALMIPGQYGYTF. The variable domain in full, completed from reference TRBV30 and TRBJ1-2, reads SQTIHQWPATLVQPVGSPLSLECTVEGTSNPNLYWYRQAAGRGLQLLFYSVGIGQISSEVPQNLSASRPQDRQFILSSKKLLLSDSGFYLCALMIPGQYGYTFGSGTRLTVV.

The V call is TRBV18, the J call TRBJ1-6; 7 nucleotides match TRBD1. The CDR3 sequence is 15 residues long. J lost 7 bases, V lost 6 bases, and 9 bases had no gene match. The germline CDR1 and CDR2 sequences are KGHSH and LQKENI. CDR3 loop: CASSPLGTVNSPLHF. The CDR3 coding sequence is TGTGCCAGCTCCCCCTTAGGGACAGTAAATTCACCCCTCCACTTT.

The J gene is TRBJ1-5, the V gene TRBV19; TRBD1 is a possible D gene (5 bases). Germline V CDR1 and CDR2: LNHDA, SQIVND (reference sequence). Trimming took 1 base from V and 7 from J, leaving 14 bases between them. CDR3 size: 15 residues. The CDR3 sequence is CASSIARGSWQPQHF. The CDR3 bases are TGTGCCAGTAGTATAGCCCGGGGGTCGTGGCAGCCCCAGCATTTT. The whole variable domain, remainder taken from reference TRBV19 and TRBJ1-5, is DGGITQSPKYLFRKEGQNVTLSCEQNLNHDAMYWYRQDPGQGLRLIYYSQIVNDFQKGDIAEGYSVSREKKESFPLTVTSAQKNPTAFYLCASSIARGSWQPQHFGDGTRLSIL.

This sequence joins TRBV6-1 and TRBJ2-3; 11 nucleotides align to TRBD2. The germline gives CDR1 MNHNS, CDR2 SASEGT. The CDR3 runs to 16 residues. The V and J ends lost 3 bases and 2 bases, in that order; junction bases with no gene match: 4. The CDR3 DNA sequence: TGTGCCAGCAGTGAGATAGCGGGGGGGTCCACAGATACGCAGTATTTT. This gives the protein CASSEIAGGSTDTQYF.

This clone came up once. The chain recombines TRBV11-3 with TRBJ2-5; a possible D gene is TRBD2 (6 bases). The CDR3 is 14 residues long. The V end was cut by 2 bases, the J end by 1 base, with 8 bases between. Germline V lookup: CDR1 SGHNT, CDR2 YENEEA. CDR3 DNA sequence: TGTGCCAGCAGCTTAATGGGGGGCCAAGAGACCCAGTACTTC. It encodes CASSLMGGQETQYF.

V and J are TRBV4-1 and TRBJ2-7, with TRBD2 identical over 8 bases. The ends lost 3 bases at V and 4 bases at J; junction bases unmatched: 17. CDR1 and CDR2 (germline): MGHRA, YSYEKL. The CDR3 sequence is 18 residues long. The CDR3 protein is CASSQVFRSGGRKYEQYF. In DNA form, the CDR3 reads TGCGCCAGCAGCCAGGTGTTCCGCTCGGGGGGGCGTAAGTACGAGCAGTACTTC.

The chain uses TRBV18 and TRBJ1-2, with a tentative D call TRBD1 (5 bases). Germline CDR1 KGHSH, CDR2 LQKENI. The CDR3 is 15 residues long. Trimming took 4 bases from V and 9 from J, leaving 21 bases between them. The CDR3, as DNA: TGTGCCAGCTCACTTAATCAGTGGGGCGAAGAAAGCTACACCTTC. This sequence encodes CASSLNQWGEESYTF.

The chain carries TRBV7-2 and TRBJ1-2; D gene ambiguous. Germline lookup yields CDR1 SGHTA and CDR2 FQGNSA. The V end lost 6 bases, the J end lost 7 bases, and 24 bases lay between the germline ends. The CDR3 extends over 16 amino acids. The CDR3 bases are TGTGCCAGCAGGCCAACCGGGTCAAAGACTGCTGGTGGCTACACCTTC. Its protein is CASRPTGSKTAGGYTF.

The chain uses TRBV24-1 and TRBJ2-2; the D is unclear. Germline values: CDR1 KGHDR, CDR2 SFDVKD. The V end lost 10 bases, the J end lost 2 bases, and 4 bases lay between the germline ends. The CDR3 covers 11 residues. CDR3 bases: TGTGCCACTACAAACACCGGGGAGCTGTTTTTT. It codes for CATTNTGELFF.

The rearrangement joins TRBV5-5 to TRBJ2-1; D is possibly TRBD1 (7 bases). This CDR3 is 15 amino acids long. Germline lookup yields CDR1 SGHKS and CDR2 YYEKEE (reference sequence). V lost 4 bases, J lost 4 bases, and 15 bases lay in between. As DNA, the CDR3 is TGTGCCAGCAGCCTCCAGGGGGGCCTGTACAATGAGCAGTTCTTC. Its translation: CASSLQGGLYNEQFF.

The CDR3 DNA sequence: TGCGCCAGCAGCTTTTATGGGGGCGTCAACTACTATGGCTACACCTTC. Translation: CASSFYGGVNYYGYTF. The J gene is TRBJ1-2, the V gene TRBV5-1; perhaps TRBD1 as D (6 bases). V dropped 2 bases and J dropped 3 bases, with 17 bases sitting between them. This CDR3 is built from 16 residues. Germline CDR1 and CDR2: SGHRS and YFSETQ.